Following are 13 T cell receptor beta chains from one sample sequenced in a study of T cell changes during pregnancy in multiple sclerosis. Measured with immunoSEQ multiplex PCR; TCRdb has only the in-frame clones, and not every one. Here the sample spans some 70,000 clones, approximately 90% being singletons. Specimen: peripheral blood, collected in the third trimester of pregnancy. Receptor source: a female donor with multiple sclerosis, enrolled in a pregnancy study.

CDR3 in DNA: TGTGCCAGCTCACGACAGGGGACTAACACTGAAGCTTTCTTT. It codes for CASSRQGTNTEAFF. The V call is TRBV18, the J call TRBJ1-1; 8 bases line up with TRBD1. Germline trimming cut 4 bases from V and 2 bases from J; bases unmatched to any gene: 3. Per germline, CDR1 KGHSH and CDR2 LQKENI. The CDR3 totals 14 residues.

The chain has TRBV6-5 and TRBJ2-7, with 8 bases lining up with TRBD1. The CDR3 totals 14 residues. The germline CDR1 and CDR2 sequences are MNHEY and SVGAGI. Unmatched junction bases numbered 4, after V lost 2 bases and J lost 4 bases. As DNA, the CDR3 is TGTGCCAGCAGTTACCGGCACAGGGGGTACGAGCAGTACTTC. Translation gives CASSYRHRGYEQYF.

This clone was observed a single time. The gene calls are TRBV15 and TRBJ2-3; 7 nucleotides align to TRBD2. J lost 1 base, V lost 4 bases, and 14 bases had no gene match. Germline V CDR1 and CDR2: LNHNV, YYDKDF (reference sequence). CDR3 length: 18 amino acids. CDR3 sequence (DNA): TGTGCCACCAGCACTGGGGTCCCCAGCGGGGACCGCACAGATACGCAGTATTTT. Translated, it gives CATSTGVPSGDRTDTQYF.

The genes are TRBV5-4 and TRBJ2-7; a weak D match, TRBD2 (5 bases). Germline V gene sequence: CDR1 SGHNT, CDR2 YYREEE (reference sequence). There are 15 residues in the CDR3. V lost 0 bases and J 2 bases, leaving 12 bases between the germline ends. The CDR3 DNA reads TGTGCCAGCAGCTTGGAGGGAGAGTGGGCCTACGAGCAGTACTTC. Translating it yields CASSLEGEWAYEQYF.

This chain connects TRBV27 to TRBJ1-5, with D uncertain. V was clipped by 3 bases and J by 4 bases, with 4 bases between them. Germline assignment: CDR1 MNHEY and CDR2 SMNVEV (reference sequence). The CDR3 has 12 residues. The CDR3 loop is CASSFGNQPQHF. For the CDR3, the DNA is TGTGCCAGCAGTTTCGGGAATCAGCCCCAGCATTTT.

This chain uses TRBV6-1 with TRBJ2-2; D is uncertain. The CDR3 consists of 13 residues. V lost 2 bases to trimming and J lost 8 bases, with 9 bases between them. From germline, CDR1 is MNHNS and CDR2 SASEGT. CDR3 region: CASSERLSGELFF. CDR3 nucleotide sequence: TGTGCCAGCAGTGAAAGACTCTCTGGGGAGCTGTTTTTT.

For this clone: A junction boundary mismatches the germline segment, possibly from a read error. The V call is TRBV2, the J call TRBJ2-1; the D gene is possibly TRBD2 (7 bases). The CDR3 is made up of 16 amino acids. In germline, CDR1 is SNHLY, CDR2 FYNNEI. DNA for the CDR3: TGTGCCAGCAACCTATTCTTGGGGGGGCCGGTCTTCACGAAGCTCTTC. Translated: CASNLFLGGPVFTKLF.

The chain employs TRBV18 and TRBJ1-6; 8 bases are shared with TRBD1. V dropped 3 bases and J dropped 11; count of bases not matched to a gene: 3. Germline V gene data show CDR1 as KGHSH and CDR2 as LQKENI. This CDR3 spans 13 amino acids. In DNA form, the CDR3 reads TGTGCCAGCTCACCGACAGGGGAAGCACCCCTCCACTTT. Protein product: CASSPTGEAPLHF.

This clone has a single count. The chain has TRBV9 and TRBJ2-5; the D gene is possibly TRBD1 (5 bases). The V end was cut by 0 bases, the J end by 6 bases, with 12 bases between. Germline V gene data show CDR1 as SGDLS and CDR2 as YYNGEE. CDR3 size: 14 residues. The CDR3 DNA reads as TGTGCCAGCAGCGTAGCCGACAGTTCGAAGACCCAGTACTTC. Residues: CASSVADSSKTQYF.

This chain uses TRBV6-5 with TRBJ1-3; D may be TRBD1 (5 bases). Trimming removed 0 bases at V and 1 base at J, with 10 bases between. The germline CDR1 and CDR2 sequences are MNHEY and SVGAGI. CDR3 length: 16 amino acids. CDR3 DNA: TGTGCCAGCAGTTACTCGGGACTTGGTTCTGGAAACACCATATATTTT. This codes for CASSYSGLGSGNTIYF.

This chain joins TRBV10-2 and TRBJ2-5, with D unclear. There are 11 residues in the CDR3. V lost 6 bases to trimming and J lost 2 bases, with 4 bases between them. Germline values: CDR1 WSHSY, CDR2 SAAADI. The CDR3 protein is CASSPQETQYF. The CDR3 DNA follows: TGCGCCAGCAGCCCTCAAGAGACCCAGTACTTC.

The chain has TRBV2 and TRBJ1-2; TRBD1 is a possible D gene (6 bases). The V gene's germline CDR1 is SNHLY and CDR2 FYNNEI. The V end was cut by 0 bases, the J end by 0 bases, with 11 bases between. The length of the CDR3 is 16 residues. CDR3 sequence: CASSEAAGHPNYGYTF. The CDR3, as DNA: TGTGCCAGCAGTGAAGCAGCGGGACACCCTAACTATGGCTACACCTTC. Full variable domain (rest looked up from reference TRBV2 and TRBJ1-2): EPEVTQTPSHQVTQMGQEVILRCVPISNHLYFYWYRQILGQKVEFLVSFYNNEISEKSEIFDDQFSVERPDGSNFTLKIRSTKLEDSAMYFCASSEAAGHPNYGYTFGSGTRLTVV.

The table lists this clone with a few counts. This chain connects TRBV6-1 to TRBJ2-7, with D possibly TRBD2 on 6 matching bases. Looked up from germline, CDR1 is MNHNS and CDR2 is SASEGT. V lost 5 bases to trimming and J lost 3 bases, with 17 bases between them. CDR3 length equals 15 residues. The CDR3 sequence: CASSPQGGSGYEQYF. CDR3 nucleotides: TGTGCCAGCAGTCCCCAAGGAGGGTCAGGCTACGAGCAGTACTTC.